One and the same sample provided the 14 T cell receptor beta chains below, sequenced in a study of blood T cell repertoires in COVID-19. Method: immunoSEQ multiplex PCR; TCRdb's copy keeps in-frame clones and lacks some. The sample holds around 400,000 clones, roughly 90% seen once. Sequenced material: PBMCs or T cells enriched from blood (not recorded which). Source of these receptors: a young woman who had recovered from COVID-19.

The chain employs TRBV30 and TRBJ1-1; D is possibly TRBD1 (5 bases). Trimming stripped 0 bases from V and 0 bases from J, with 14 bases between. The CDR3 length is 16 residues. The V gene's germline CDR1 is GTSNPN and CDR2 SVGIG (reference sequence). The CDR3 region has the DNA TGTGCCTGGAGTGTACTGGGGCAGCCCATGAACACTGAAGCTTTCTTT. Amino acids: CAWSVLGQPMNTEAFF.

The chain joins TRBV7-6 to TRBJ1-6, with TRBD1 identical over 10 bases. Germline CDR1 reads SGHVS; CDR2 reads FNYEAQ. V trimming: 3 bases; J trimming: 8 bases; junction bases outside the gene matches: 10. This CDR3 spans 17 amino acids. CDR3: CASSLFSVGQGDSPLHF. In DNA form, the CDR3 reads TGTGCCAGCAGCTTGTTTTCAGTCGGACAGGGGGATTCACCCCTCCACTTT.

The CDR3 coding sequence is TGTGCCAGCAGCTCCGGAGCGACCAATCAGCCCCAGCATTTT. Translated, it gives CASSSGATNQPQHF. The chain is built from TRBV5-8 and TRBJ1-5; no clear D gene. This CDR3 comprises 14 residues. V lost 3 bases and J lost 3, with 10 bases in between. CDR1 SGHTS and CDR2 YDEGEE come from the germline V gene. Supplemented by reference TRBV5-8 and TRBJ1-5, the full variable domain reads EAGVTQSPTHLIKTRGQQATLRCSPISGHTSVYWYQQALGLGLQFLLWYDEGEERNRGNFPPRFSGRQFPNYSSELNVNALELEDSALYLCASSSGATNQPQHFGDGTRLSIL.

V and J are TRBV4-1 and TRBJ2-7; 8 nucleotides match TRBD1. The CDR3 loop spans 14 amino acids. Germline loops: CDR1 MGHRA, CDR2 YSYEKL. Germline trimming cut 3 bases from V and 4 bases from J; bases unmatched to any gene: 5. The CDR3 nucleotides are TGCGCCAGCAGCCAGAGGCAGGGGGCGTACGAGCAGTACTTC. Encoded protein: CASSQRQGAYEQYF.

The rearrangement uses TRBV3-1 (or the pseudogene TRBV3-2) and TRBJ1-6, with D possibly being TRBD1 (5 bases). V lost 4 bases and J lost 4, with 14 bases in between. CDR3 length: 16 residues. From germline, CDR1 is LGHDT and CDR2 YNNKEL (reference sequence). CDR3 loop: CASSPRGGEYNSPLHF. CDR3 bases: TGTGCCAGCAGCCCCCGCGGGGGAGAGTATAATTCACCCCTCCACTTT.

The V call is TRBV19, the J call TRBJ2-4; TRBD2 aligns across 15 bases. This CDR3 is 19 amino acids long. Germline trimming cut 4 bases from V and 2 bases from J; bases unmatched to any gene: 9. Germline assignment: CDR1 LNHDA and CDR2 SQIVND (reference sequence). CDR3 sequence: CASSRRTSGGAATKNIQYF. The CDR3 DNA is TGTGCCAGTAGTAGACGGACTAGCGGGGGGGCAGCAACCAAAAACATTCAGTACTTC.

This chain links TRBV2 with TRBJ2-7; D is ambiguous. This CDR3 spans 12 amino acids. Per the germline V gene, CDR1 is SNHLY and CDR2 is FYNNEI. The CDR3 DNA reads TGTGCCAGCAGTGAAGCGCTTGGGCCCGGTTCCGTC. The encoded protein is CASSEALGPGSV.

This chain joins TRBV5-1 and TRBJ2-7; possible D gene TRBD1, 6 bases. Germline CDR1 reads SGHRS; CDR2 reads YFSETQ. The CDR3 has 16 residues. V lost 0 bases to trimming and J lost 3 bases, with 16 bases between them. CDR3 bases: TGCGCCAGCAGCTTGGTGAAACAGGGAGTTGGCTACGAGCAGTACTTC. Translating gives CASSLVKQGVGYEQYF.

The chain combines TRBV27 with TRBJ1-6, with D tentatively TRBD1 (5 bases). The CDR3 loop spans 14 amino acids. Germline CDR1 is MNHEY and CDR2 is SMNVEV (reference sequence). Between the trimmed V and J ends, which lost 3 bases and 9 bases, there was a span of 12 bases. Here the CDR3 reads CASSFGARGSPLHF. The CDR3 DNA is TGTGCCAGCAGTTTTGGGGCCCGCGGTTCACCCCTCCACTTT.

The CDR3 DNA reads as TGTGCCAGCAGTGGGACAGGTGGGGGAGCTTTCTTT. Translating gives CASSGTGGGAFF. The rearrangement links TRBV2 to TRBJ1-1, with 7 bases matching TRBD1. Germline-derived CDR1 and CDR2 are SNHLY and FYNNEI. The CDR3 is 12 amino acids. V lost 4 bases, J lost 10 bases, and 6 bases stayed unmatched.

The V and J genes are TRBV24-1 and TRBJ2-7; TRBD1 is a possible D gene (5 bases). V shed 3 bases and J shed 4 bases, with 18 bases lying between them. Germline V gives CDR1 KGHDR, CDR2 SFDVKD. CDR3 length: 16 amino acids. The CDR3, as DNA: TGTGCCACCAGTGATCCGCGCGACAGAGCGCCTTACGAGCAGTACTTC. The encoded protein is CATSDPRDRAPYEQYF.

V is TRBV29-1 and J is TRBJ2-7; no clear D gene. Trimming pared 6 bases from V and 1 base from J, leaving 10 bases between. Germline V CDR1 and CDR2: SQVTM, ANQGSEA. The CDR3 is 12 amino acids. For the CDR3, the DNA is TGCAGCGTACAACAGACATCCTACGAGCAGTACTTC. It specifies CSVQQTSYEQYF.

The chain couples TRBV2 to TRBJ1-5; TRBD1 agrees at 8 bases. V was pared by 7 bases and J by 6 bases, with 5 bases of the junction left unmatched. Per the germline V gene, CDR1 is SNHLY and CDR2 is FYNNEI. The CDR3 has 13 residues. CDR3 region: CASTADRVQPQHF. In DNA form, the CDR3 reads TGTGCCAGCACTGCGGACAGGGTTCAGCCCCAGCATTTT.

Comment on this clone: The same CDR3 also results from other DNA sequences found in this sample. V gene TRBV12-3 or TRBV12-4 combines with J gene TRBJ1-1; no clear D gene. The CDR3 has 13 amino acids. V was shortened by 6 bases and J by 4 bases, with 12 bases between the two germline ends. Written as DNA, the CDR3 is TGTGCCAGCAGCCTCCTCGGAGGCACTGAAGCTTTCTTT. Translation gives CASSLLGGTEAFF.